A single sample is the source of the 25 T cell receptor beta chains below, sequenced in a study of cytomegalovirus exposure and HLA in healthy donors. PCR used 60 Vbeta primers and 13 Jbeta primers. TCRdb keeps only in-frame clones here, not all; method: immunoSEQ multiplex PCR. The repertoire holds roughly 130,000 clones, with 80% as singletons. Material: PBMCs. Receptors were obtained from a man in his forties in good health and CMV-seronegative.

The chain uses TRBV18 and TRBJ2-3, with TRBD1 identical over 7 bases. V shed 3 bases and J 5 bases; nucleotides not matched to a gene: 8. The CDR3 extends over 15 amino acids. Germline CDR1 is KGHSH and CDR2 is LQKENI. CDR3 loop: CASSPFFQGEDTQYF. The CDR3 nucleotides read TGTGCCAGCTCACCGTTTTTCCAGGGGGAAGATACGCAGTATTTT.

The V call is TRBV5-1, the J call TRBJ2-3, with D possibly being TRBD1 (6 bases). From germline, CDR1 is SGHRS and CDR2 YFSETQ. The CDR3 spans 14 residues. Deletions cut 3 bases from V and 0 bases from J, with 8 bases between. CDR3: CASSSGQSTDTQYF. CDR3 DNA sequence: TGCGCCAGCAGCTCCGGACAGAGCACAGATACGCAGTATTTT.

Only a few counts were recorded for this clone. The chain carries TRBV5-6 and TRBJ2-7; possible D gene TRBD1, 5 bases. Germline V gene lookup returns CDR1 SGHDT and CDR2 YYEEEE. The CDR3 consists of 17 residues. Trimming left V 2 bases short and J 1 base short, with 19 bases between. CDR3 residues: CASSLYPQASFSYEQYF. DNA of the CDR3: TGTGCCAGCAGCTTATACCCACAGGCCTCTTTTTCCTACGAGCAGTACTTC.

V and J are TRBV10-3 and TRBJ2-5, with 8 bases aligning to TRBD2. The CDR3 consists of 13 residues. V dropped 5 bases and J dropped 3; count of bases not matched to a gene: 2. Germline-derived CDR1 and CDR2 are ENHRY and SYGVKD. The CDR3 here is CAISKLAEETQYF. In nucleotides, the CDR3 is TGTGCCATCAGTAAACTAGCGGAAGAGACCCAGTACTTC.

The V gene is TRBV5-4, the J gene TRBJ2-5; 9 bases fit TRBD1. The V segment lost 0 bases and the J segment 2 bases; nucleotides outside the gene matches: 2. The germline gives CDR1 SGHNT, CDR2 YYREEE (reference sequence). CDR3 length equals 15 residues. The CDR3 here is CASSLVGTGQETQYF. The CDR3 nucleotides read TGTGCCAGCAGCTTGGTGGGGACAGGGCAAGAGACCCAGTACTTC.

The chain has TRBV6-6 and TRBJ2-7, with D unresolved. CDR1 and CDR2 from the germline V gene are MNHNY and SVGAGI (reference sequence). V gave up 2 bases and J gave up 6 bases, with 8 bases separating them. This CDR3 is built from 12 residues. The CDR3 DNA is TGTGCCAGCAGTTACGGCCAGGCCGAGCAGTACTTC. Encoded protein: CASSYGQAEQYF.

This clone was found once. This sequence joins TRBV5-8 and TRBJ2-1, with TRBD2 matching over 9 bases. Germline CDR1 is SGHTS and CDR2 is YDEGEE. V lost 0 bases to trimming and J lost 5 bases; unmatched junction nucleotides: 3. This CDR3 contains 15 residues. The chain's CDR3 is CASSLGLAGHNEQFF. The CDR3 region has the DNA TGTGCCAGCAGCTTGGGCCTAGCGGGGCACAATGAGCAGTTCTTC.

In regard to this clone: The conserved phenylalanine or tryptophan normally closing the CDR3 is absent here, so this likely arose from a read error. V and J are TRBV6-1 and TRBJ2-2; 7 nucleotides align to TRBD2. From germline, CDR1 is MNHNS and CDR2 SASEGT. The J segment lost 1 base and the V segment lost 5 bases, leaving 1 base of the junction unmatched. The CDR3 contains 14 residues. The CDR3 reads CASSSGGNTGELFV. Here the CDR3 DNA reads TGTGCCAGCAGTTCGGGAGGGAACACCGGGGAGCTGTTTGTT.

The V and J genes are TRBV6-5 and TRBJ1-2; the D is unclear. Trimming pared 6 bases from V and 7 bases from J, leaving 15 bases between. Germline V gives CDR1 MNHEY, CDR2 SVGAGI. This CDR3 spans 13 amino acids. The CDR3 region has the DNA TGTGCCAGCAGCCGGCCCTCCGGAGGTGGCTACACCTTC. Translating it yields CASSRPSGGGYTF.

J is TRBJ1-5 and V is TRBV5-6, with D hard to call. CDR3 length equals 14 residues. CDR1 is SGHDT, CDR2 YYEEEE, per germline. The germline V and J ends were trimmed by 1 base and 3 bases, with 8 bases remaining between them. The CDR3 spells CASSLWHLNQPQHF. CDR3 nucleotides: TGTGCCAGCAGCTTGTGGCACCTCAATCAGCCCCAGCATTTT.

V gene TRBV6-1 combines with J gene TRBJ1-6; the D gene is possibly TRBD1 (6 bases). The CDR3 has 13 residues. Germline-derived CDR1 and CDR2 are MNHNS and SASEGT. The V end was cut by 8 bases, the J end by 5 bases, with 10 bases between. CDR3 nucleotides: TGTGCCAGCGACCCAGGGGATAATTCACCCCTCCACTTT. Protein sequence: CASDPGDNSPLHF.

The chain joins TRBV5-5 to TRBJ2-1, with 11 nucleotides matching TRBD2. Trimming took 1 base from V and 3 from J; bases not matched to a gene: 6. The CDR3 consists of 17 residues. The germline gives CDR1 SGHKS, CDR2 YYEKEE (reference sequence). CDR3 sequence: CASSLLLAGVGYNEQFF. In DNA, the CDR3 is TGTGCCAGCAGCTTGTTACTAGCGGGAGTTGGCTACAATGAGCAGTTCTTC.

This clone came up once. The chain joins TRBV7-3 to TRBJ2-5; the match to TRBD1 covers 10 bases. V lost 5 bases and J lost 5; bases outside the gene matches: 2. The CDR3 is made up of 13 amino acids. CDR1 SGHTA and CDR2 FQGTGA come from the germline V gene. CDR3 coding DNA: TGTGCCAGCAGCCGGGGACAGGGGGAGACCCAGTACTTC. As protein: CASSRGQGETQYF.

The chain couples TRBV6-5 to TRBJ2-1, with 7 bases that match TRBD1. CDR3 length: 15 amino acids. CDR1 MNHEY and CDR2 SVGAGI come from the germline V gene. The trim removed 5 bases at V and 3 bases at J, leaving 7 bases unmatched. CDR3: CASSRQGALYNEQFF. The CDR3 DNA follows: TGTGCCAGCAGTCGACAGGGTGCGCTCTACAATGAGCAGTTCTTC.

The V and J genes are TRBV6-4 and TRBJ1-6, with TRBD1 identical over 7 bases. This CDR3 spans 15 amino acids. The V gene end was trimmed by 6 bases and the J gene end by 3 bases; junction bases not matched to a gene: 5. The germline V gene has CDR1 MRHNA and CDR2 SNTAGT. CDR3 amino acids: CASSSGTVYNSPLHF. In DNA, the CDR3 is TGTGCCAGCAGCTCCGGGACAGTCTATAATTCACCCCTCCACTTT.

The genes are TRBV19 and TRBJ2-5; D is unresolved. CDR3 length: 13 residues. Germline loops: CDR1 LNHDA, CDR2 SQIVND (reference sequence). V was clipped by 4 bases and J by 2 bases, with 8 bases between them. In DNA, the CDR3 is TGTGCCAGTAGTAATGCGGATCAAGAGACCCAGTACTTC. This codes for CASSNADQETQYF.

The rearrangement joins TRBV6-5 to TRBJ1-3; D unresolved. V was shortened by 0 bases and J by 0 bases, with 9 bases between the two germline ends. This CDR3 has 16 residues. Germline lookup yields CDR1 MNHEY and CDR2 SVGAGI. The CDR3 sequence is CASSYSWGGSGNTIYF. CDR3 DNA sequence: TGTGCCAGCAGTTACTCGTGGGGAGGCTCTGGAAACACCATATATTTT.

The V and J genes are TRBV7-6 and TRBJ2-1; 7 bases are a match to TRBD1. The CDR3 has 15 residues. The V segment lost 5 bases and the J segment 5 bases; nucleotides outside the gene matches: 9. CDR1 SGHVS and CDR2 FNYEAQ come from the germline V gene. The CDR3 reads CASSLRPTGDNEQFF. In DNA form, the CDR3 reads TGTGCCAGCAGCCTCCGGCCCACAGGGGACAATGAGCAGTTCTTC.

The chain carries TRBV5-1 and TRBJ2-3; a weak D match, TRBD1 (6 bases). Trimming took off 0 bases at V and 3 bases at J, with 8 bases between the two ends. The CDR3 contains 14 residues. Germline CDR1 is SGHRS and CDR2 is YFSETQ. The CDR3 sequence: CASSLDRATDTQYF. CDR3 nucleotide sequence: TGCGCCAGCAGCTTGGACAGGGCGACAGATACGCAGTATTTT.

V and J are TRBV27 and TRBJ1-1; tentatively, D is TRBD1 (6 bases). Germline V gives CDR1 MNHEY, CDR2 SMNVEV (reference sequence). V gave up 5 bases and J gave up 5 bases, with 15 bases separating them. The CDR3 length is 14 residues. In DNA, the CDR3 is TGTGCCAGCAGTAGATCCAGGGGTAATACTGAAGCTTTCTTT. Translated: CASSRSRGNTEAFF.

The rearrangement uses TRBV28 and TRBJ1-1; D remains ambiguous. The CDR3 loop spans 13 amino acids. CDR1 is MDHEN and CDR2 is SYDVKM in the germline V gene. With 7 bases removed from V and 0 bases from J, the gap between germline ends came to 9 bases. Written as DNA, the CDR3 is TGTGCCAGCACCCCAGATATGAACACTGAAGCTTTCTTT. As protein: CASTPDMNTEAFF.

The CDR3 DNA reads TGTGCCAGCAGTTTCCTAGGAACCTACAATGAGCAGTTCTTC. This translates into CASSFLGTYNEQFF. This chain connects TRBV27 to TRBJ2-1, with unresolved D. Germline CDR1 reads MNHEY; CDR2 reads SMNVEV (reference sequence). The V end was cut by 3 bases, the J end by 2 bases, with 8 bases between. This CDR3 has 14 residues.

The chain carries TRBV10-1 and TRBJ1-1, with 7 bases that match TRBD1. This CDR3 comprises 15 residues. CDR1 WNHNN and CDR2 SYGVQD come from the germline V gene (reference sequence). V lost 0 bases to trimming and J lost 2 bases; unmatched junction nucleotides: 3. The CDR3 DNA is TGCGCCAGCAGTGAGTCCGGGACAGCCAACACTGAAGCTTTCTTT. Residues: CASSESGTANTEAFF.

The chain uses TRBV29-1 and TRBJ2-5; TRBD1 might be the D (6 bases). Trimming shortened V by 6 bases and J by 2 bases, and 10 bases separated the two germline ends. This CDR3 is built from 12 residues. Germline V gene data show CDR1 as SQVTM and CDR2 as ANQGSEA. The CDR3 reads CSVAGQQETQYF. The DNA for the CDR3 is TGCAGCGTGGCCGGACAGCAAGAGACCCAGTACTTC. Filled out from reference TRBV29-1 and TRBJ2-5, the complete variable domain reads SAVISQKPSRDICQRGTSLTIQCQVDSQVTMMFWYRQQPGQSLTLIATANQGSEATYESGFVIDKFPISRPNLTFSTLTVSNMSPEDSSIYLCSVAGQQETQYFGPGTRLLVL.

The chain recombines TRBV6-1 with TRBJ1-5; 10 nucleotides agree with TRBD1. Germline V gives CDR1 MNHNS, CDR2 SASEGT. Trimming at V came to 4 bases and at J to 6 bases, leaving 6 bases not matched to a gene. This CDR3 comprises 15 residues. The DNA of the CDR3 is TGTGCCAGCAGTGTGACAGGGGGCGCGTTTCAGCCCCAGCATTTT. Its translation is CASSVTGGAFQPQHF.